This TCR beta chain was sequenced during a study of control samples from healthy donors and cancer patients. This clone has a handful of counts. The V gene lost 0 bases and the J gene lost 5 bases, with 19 bases spanning the gap. Per germline, CDR1 SGHDN and CDR2 FVKESK. The CDR3 sequence is 17 residues long. Assay: immunoSEQ multiplex PCR; the TCRdb copy retains only in-frame clones and omits some. This table has tens of thousands of clones, roughly 90% appearing once. The TCR comes from a woman aged 55-70 years with head and neck cancer. V is TRBV14 and J is TRBJ2-5; D is unclear. The material sequenced was PBMCs. Here the CDR3 reads CASSQDLPNMGAETQYF. CDR3 DNA sequence: TGTGCCAGCAGCCAAGATCTGCCTAACATGGGTGCGGAGACCCAGTACTTC.